The rows below give T cell receptor beta chains drawn from one sample of a study of cytomegalovirus exposure and HLA in healthy donors. The repertoire was sequenced with immunoSEQ multiplex PCR; TCRdb's copy has only in-frame clones and lacks some. The sample gives about 120,000 clones, about 91% of which show up once; 1.1% is in the top ten. Sequencing input: PBMCs. The receptors shown here come from a young woman in good health and CMV-seronegative. The CDR3 runs from the conserved cysteine through the conserved F or W.

j_gene	v_gene	CDR3aa
TRBJ1-5	TRBV30	CAWRTGTGVRGNQPQHF
TRBJ2-1	TRBV19	CASSPEGSGVVEQFF
TRBJ1-5	TRBV15	CATSRVAGLIDQPQHF
TRBJ1-5	TRBV19	CASSIGTGSPIGQPQHF
TRBJ2-5	TRBV7-7	CASSDQAGDQETQYF
TRBJ1-1	TRBV29-1	CSVEYRAGTEAFF
TRBJ1-6	TRBV5-1	CASSLAGIDSPLHF
TRBJ1-6	TRBV27	CASRWDRGNSPLHF
TRBJ2-1	TRBV5-4	CASSWEGEQFF
TRBJ2-3	TRBV6-1	CASTLSDTQYF
TRBJ1-1	TRBV27	CASSLRGVVTEAFF
TRBJ1-4	TRBV11-1	CASSPSRTAHEKLFF
TRBJ2-3	TRBV5-1	CASSPDGRGRTDTQYF
TRBJ1-1	TRBV6-5	CASSYVGGGTEAFF
TRBJ1-2	TRBV11-2	CASSLDPSRTGGYGYTF
TRBJ1-6	TRBV27	CASSPGQFPSPLHF
TRBJ2-7	TRBV28	CASSFWDSLYEQYF
TRBJ2-3	TRBV29-1	CSSTLSRDTQYF